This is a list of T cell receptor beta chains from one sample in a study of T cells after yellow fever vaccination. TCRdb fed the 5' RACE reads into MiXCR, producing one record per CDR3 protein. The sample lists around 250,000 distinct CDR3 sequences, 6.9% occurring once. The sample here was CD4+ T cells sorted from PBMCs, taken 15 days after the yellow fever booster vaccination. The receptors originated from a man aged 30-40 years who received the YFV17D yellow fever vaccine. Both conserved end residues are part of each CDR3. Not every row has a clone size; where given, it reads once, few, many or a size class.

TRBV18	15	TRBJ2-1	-	CASSPGTGKNNEQFF
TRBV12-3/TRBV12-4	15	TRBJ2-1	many	CASIASGRALNEQFF
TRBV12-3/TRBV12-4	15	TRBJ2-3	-	CASSLGTSRTDTQYF
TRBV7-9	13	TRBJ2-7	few	CASSFGAGAEQYF
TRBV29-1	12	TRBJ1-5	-	CSPGIGERPQHF
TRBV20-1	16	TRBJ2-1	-	CSATQRLANKYNEQFF
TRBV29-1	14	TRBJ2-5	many	CSVGAGDGEETQYF
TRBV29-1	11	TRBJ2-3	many	CSGGQGDTQYF
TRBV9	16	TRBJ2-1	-	CASSVLEGPGYNEQFF
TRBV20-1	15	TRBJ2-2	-	CSASTTGASTRELFF
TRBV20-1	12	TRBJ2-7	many	CSWDKSQSEQYF
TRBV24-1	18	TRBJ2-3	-	CATSDSRAPVWSADTQYF
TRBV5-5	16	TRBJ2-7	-	CASSLSLQGLASEQYF
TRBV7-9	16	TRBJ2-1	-	CASSLFDRGGYNEQFF
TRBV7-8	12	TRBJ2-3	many	CASSPYTDTQYF
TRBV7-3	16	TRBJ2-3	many	CASSPTGGPRTDTQYF
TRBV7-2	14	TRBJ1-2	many	CASSLSPGNYGYTF
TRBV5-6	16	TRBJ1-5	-	CASSQTQGTNNQPQHF
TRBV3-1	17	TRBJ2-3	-	CASSPWTSGSMADTQYF
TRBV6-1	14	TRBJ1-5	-	CASSTRDRVQPQHF
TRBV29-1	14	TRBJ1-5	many	CSVALDMTNQPQHF
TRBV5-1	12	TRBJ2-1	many	CASSLEGAEQFF
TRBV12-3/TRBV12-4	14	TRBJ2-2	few	CASKLAGNTGELFF
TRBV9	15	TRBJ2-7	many	CASSARQGLAYEQYF
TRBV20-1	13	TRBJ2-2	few	CSARGVNTGELFF
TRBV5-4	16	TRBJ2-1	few	CASSLGSSGSLNEQFF
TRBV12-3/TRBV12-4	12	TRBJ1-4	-	CASSFGPEKLFF
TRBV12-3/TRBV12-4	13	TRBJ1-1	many	CASSPTGYTEAFF